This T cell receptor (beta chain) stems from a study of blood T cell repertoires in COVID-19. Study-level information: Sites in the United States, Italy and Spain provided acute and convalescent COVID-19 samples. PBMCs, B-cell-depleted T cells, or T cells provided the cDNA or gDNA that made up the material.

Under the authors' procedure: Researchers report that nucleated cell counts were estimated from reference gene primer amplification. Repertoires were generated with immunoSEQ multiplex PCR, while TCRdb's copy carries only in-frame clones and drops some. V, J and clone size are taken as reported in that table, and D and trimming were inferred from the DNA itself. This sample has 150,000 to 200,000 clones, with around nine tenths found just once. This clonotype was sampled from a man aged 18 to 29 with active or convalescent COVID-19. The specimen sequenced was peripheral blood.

CDR3 in DNA: TGTGCCACCAGTAGCCATAGCGGGAGTGCCTACAATGAGCAGTTCTTC. Translated, it gives CATSSHSGSAYNEQFF. The chain joins TRBV24-1 to TRBJ2-1; 9 bases agree with TRBD2. This CDR3 spans 16 amino acids. The J segment lost 2 bases and the V segment lost 6 bases, leaving 7 bases of the junction unmatched. Germline V gene data show CDR1 as KGHDR and CDR2 as SFDVKD.